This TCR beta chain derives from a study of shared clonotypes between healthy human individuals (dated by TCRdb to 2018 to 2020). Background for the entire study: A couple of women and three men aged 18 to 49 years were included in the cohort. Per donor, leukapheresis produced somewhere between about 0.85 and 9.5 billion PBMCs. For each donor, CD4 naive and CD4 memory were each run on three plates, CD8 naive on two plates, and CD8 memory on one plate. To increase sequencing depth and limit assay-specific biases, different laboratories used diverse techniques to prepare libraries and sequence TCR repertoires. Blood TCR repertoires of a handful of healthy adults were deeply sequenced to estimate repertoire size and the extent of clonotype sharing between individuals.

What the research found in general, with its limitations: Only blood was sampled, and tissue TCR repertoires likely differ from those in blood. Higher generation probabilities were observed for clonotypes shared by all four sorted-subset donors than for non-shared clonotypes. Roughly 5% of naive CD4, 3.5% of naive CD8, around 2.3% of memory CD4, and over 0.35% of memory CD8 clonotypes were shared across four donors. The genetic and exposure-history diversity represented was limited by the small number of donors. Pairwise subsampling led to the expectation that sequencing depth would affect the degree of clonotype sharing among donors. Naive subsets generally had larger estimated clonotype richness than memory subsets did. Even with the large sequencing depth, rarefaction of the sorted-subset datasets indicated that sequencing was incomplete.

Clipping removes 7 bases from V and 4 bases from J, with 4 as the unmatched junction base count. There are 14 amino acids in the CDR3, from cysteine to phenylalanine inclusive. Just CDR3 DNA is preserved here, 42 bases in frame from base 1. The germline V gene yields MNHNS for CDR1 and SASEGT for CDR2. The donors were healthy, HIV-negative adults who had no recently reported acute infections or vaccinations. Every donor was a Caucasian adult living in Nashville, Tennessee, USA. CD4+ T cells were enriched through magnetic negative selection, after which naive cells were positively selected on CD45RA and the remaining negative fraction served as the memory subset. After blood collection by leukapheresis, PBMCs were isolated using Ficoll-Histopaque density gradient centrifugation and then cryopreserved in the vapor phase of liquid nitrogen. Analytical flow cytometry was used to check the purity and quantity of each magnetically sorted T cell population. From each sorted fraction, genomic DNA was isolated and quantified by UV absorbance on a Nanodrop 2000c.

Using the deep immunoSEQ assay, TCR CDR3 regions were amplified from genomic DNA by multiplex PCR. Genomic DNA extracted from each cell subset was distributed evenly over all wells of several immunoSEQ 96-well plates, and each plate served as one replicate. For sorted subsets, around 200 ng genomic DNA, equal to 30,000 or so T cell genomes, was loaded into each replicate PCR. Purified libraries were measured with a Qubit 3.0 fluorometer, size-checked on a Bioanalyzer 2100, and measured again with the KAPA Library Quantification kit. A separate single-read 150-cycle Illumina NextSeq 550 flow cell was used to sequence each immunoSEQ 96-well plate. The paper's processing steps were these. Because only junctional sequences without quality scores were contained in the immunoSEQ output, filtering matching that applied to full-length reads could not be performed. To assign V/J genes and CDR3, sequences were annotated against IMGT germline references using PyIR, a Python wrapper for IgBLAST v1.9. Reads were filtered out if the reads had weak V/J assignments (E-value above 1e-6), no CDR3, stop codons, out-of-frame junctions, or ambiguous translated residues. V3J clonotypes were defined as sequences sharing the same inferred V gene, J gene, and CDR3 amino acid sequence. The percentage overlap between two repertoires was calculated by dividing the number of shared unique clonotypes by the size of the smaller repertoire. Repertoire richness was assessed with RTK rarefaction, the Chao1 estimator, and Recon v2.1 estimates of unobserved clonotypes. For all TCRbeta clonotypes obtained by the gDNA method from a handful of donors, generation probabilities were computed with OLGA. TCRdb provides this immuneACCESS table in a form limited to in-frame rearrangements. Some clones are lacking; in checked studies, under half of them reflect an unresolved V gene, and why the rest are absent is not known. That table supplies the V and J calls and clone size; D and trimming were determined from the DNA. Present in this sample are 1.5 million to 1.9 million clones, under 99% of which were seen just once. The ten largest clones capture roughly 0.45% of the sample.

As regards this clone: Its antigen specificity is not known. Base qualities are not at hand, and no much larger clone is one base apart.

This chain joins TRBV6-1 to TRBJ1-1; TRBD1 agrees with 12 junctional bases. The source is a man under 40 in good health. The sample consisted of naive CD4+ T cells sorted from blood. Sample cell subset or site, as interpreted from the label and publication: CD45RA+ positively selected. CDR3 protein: CASTRDRGLTEAFF. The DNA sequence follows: TGTGCCAGCACTAGGGACAGGGGGCTCACTGAAGCTTTCTTT.